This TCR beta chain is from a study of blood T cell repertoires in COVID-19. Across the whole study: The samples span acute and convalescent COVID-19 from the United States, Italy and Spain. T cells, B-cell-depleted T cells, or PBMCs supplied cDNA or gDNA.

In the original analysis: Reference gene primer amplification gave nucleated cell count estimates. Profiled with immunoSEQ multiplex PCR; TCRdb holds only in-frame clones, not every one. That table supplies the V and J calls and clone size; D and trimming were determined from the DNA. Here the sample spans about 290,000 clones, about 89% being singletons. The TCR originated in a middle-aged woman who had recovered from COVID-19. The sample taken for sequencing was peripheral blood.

The CDR3 nucleotides read TGTGCCAGCAGCTTAGTAGCTAATGAGCAGTTCTTC. Translated: CASSLVANEQFF. The J gene is TRBJ2-1, the V gene TRBV7-9; D unresolved. The germline gives CDR1 SEHNR, CDR2 FQNEAQ (reference sequence). The V and J ends lost 1 base and 7 bases respectively, with 5 bases between them. The CDR3 consists of 12 residues.